A single sample gave rise to the 30 T cell receptor beta chains below, sequenced in a study of blood T cell repertoires in COVID-19. Assay used: immunoSEQ multiplex PCR; TCRdb lists only in-frame clones, some missing. The sample holds about 210,000 clones, more than 80% seen once. The sample was PBMCs or T cells enriched from blood (not recorded which). All receptors come from a man between 40 and 49 years old who had recovered from COVID-19.

This chain joins TRBV30 and TRBJ1-5; 7 bases line up with TRBD1. The CDR3 covers 14 residues. Germline lookup yields CDR1 GTSNPN and CDR2 SVGIG (reference sequence). The trim removed 0 bases at V and 7 bases at J, leaving 6 bases unmatched. The DNA of the CDR3 is TGTGCCTGGAGTGTAGGGACAGTGGAACAGCCCCAGCATTTT. Its translation: CAWSVGTVEQPQHF.

With regard to this clone: At one end the junction does not follow the germline gene, possibly because of a read error. J is TRBJ2-7 and V is TRBV29-1, with 9 positions matching TRBD1. Germline CDR1 SQVTM, CDR2 ANQGSEA. This CDR3 is built from 14 residues. This CDR3 is CSAEGTGSSYEQYF. CDR3 sequence (DNA): TGCAGCGCTGAAGGGACAGGGTCGTCCTACGAGCAGTACTTC.

For this clone: A read error may account for a junction end that differs from germline. This rearrangement joins TRBV18 to TRBJ2-7, with a weak D call TRBD1 (6 bases). Germline V gene sequence: CDR1 KGHSH, CDR2 LQKENI. This CDR3 contains 11 residues. Here the CDR3 reads CASPTPGEPNF. CDR3 DNA: TGTGCCAGCCCTACTCCAGGGGAACCTAACTTC.

J is TRBJ1-2 and V is TRBV10-3; tentatively, D is TRBD1 (6 bases). Trimming cost V 3 bases and J 5 bases, with 19 bases left between them. CDR3 length equals 16 residues. The germline gives CDR1 ENHRY, CDR2 SYGVKD. In nucleotides, the CDR3 is TGTGCCATCAGTGACTCAAAACAGGGACGTTCGTATGGCTACACCTTC. This translates into CAISDSKQGRSYGYTF.

Here the CDR3 DNA reads TGTGCCAGCAGCGTAGGAACAGGCGCGCGAGGTCATGAGCAGTTCTTC. This sequence encodes CASSVGTGARGHEQFF. The genes are TRBV9 and TRBJ2-1; TRBD1 might be the D (5 bases). V lost 0 bases and J lost 8, with 18 bases in between. The CDR3 is 16 residues long. Germline V gene data show CDR1 as SGDLS and CDR2 as YYNGEE. The full variable domain, in which reference TRBV9 and TRBJ2-1 provide the parts outside the CDR3, is DSGVTQTPKHLITATGQRVTLRCSPRSGDLSVYWYQQSLDQGLQFLIQYYNGEERAKGNILERFSAQQFPDLHSELNLSSLELGDSALYFCASSVGTGARGHEQFFGPGTRLTVL.

The chain recombines TRBV18 with TRBJ1-5; 10 positions match TRBD1. The germline V gene encodes CDR1 KGHSH and CDR2 LQKENI. CDR3 length: 17 residues. J was trimmed by 1 base and V by 3 bases; bases with no gene match: 6. The CDR3 DNA is TGTGCCAGCTCACCCTATGACAGGGGGCTAAGCAATCAGCCCCAGCATTTT. Translating it yields CASSPYDRGLSNQPQHF.

This chain connects TRBV29-1 to TRBJ2-5; 8 bases are shared with TRBD1. The V segment lost 6 bases and the J segment 4 bases; nucleotides outside the gene matches: 7. Per the germline V gene, CDR1 is SQVTM and CDR2 is ANQGSEA. The CDR3 is made up of 13 amino acids. The CDR3 DNA sequence: TGCAGCGTAGCCAACAGGGGGATAGAGACCCAGTACTTC. Translated, it gives CSVANRGIETQYF. The full variable domain, its missing parts supplied by reference TRBV29-1 and TRBJ2-5, is SAVISQKPSRDICQRGTSLTIQCQVDSQVTMMFWYRQQPGQSLTLIATANQGSEATYESGFVIDKFPISRPNLTFSTLTVSNMSPEDSSIYLCSVANRGIETQYFGPGTRLLVL.

This clone was seen a handful of times. The sample holds other DNA sequences that translate to the same CDR3. The V gene is TRBV11-2, the J gene TRBJ2-7, with D uncertain. Between the trimmed V and J ends, which lost 1 base and 5 bases, there was a span of 9 bases. The CDR3 contains 13 residues. Germline CDR1 reads SGHAT; CDR2 reads FQNNGV. In DNA form, the CDR3 reads TGTGCCAGCAGCTTAGTTACGGGTAACGAGCAGTACTTC. Its protein product is CASSLVTGNEQYF.

On this clone: Other DNA sequences of this sample code for an identical CDR3. The rearrangement links TRBV18 to TRBJ2-7, with D tentatively TRBD1 (5 bases). This CDR3 has 13 residues. CDR1 is KGHSH, CDR2 LQKENI, per germline. Trimming shortened V by 2 bases and J by 0 bases, and 5 bases separated the two germline ends. DNA for the CDR3: TGTGCCAGCTCACCAGACAGCTCCTACGAGCAGTACTTC. Protein: CASSPDSSYEQYF. Drawing the rest from reference TRBV18 and TRBJ2-7, the complete variable domain is NAGVMQNPRHLVRRRGQEARLRCSPMKGHSHVYWYRQLPEEGLKFMVYLQKENIIDESGMPKERFSAEFPKEGPSILRIQQVVRGDSAAYFCASSPDSSYEQYFGPGTRLTVT.

The chain joins TRBV3-1 (or the pseudogene TRBV3-2) to TRBJ2-7, with D maybe TRBD1 (5 bases). Germline lookup yields CDR1 LGHDT and CDR2 YNNKEL (reference sequence). This CDR3 is 13 amino acids long. V dropped 3 bases and J dropped 2 bases, with 8 bases sitting between them. CDR3 nucleotide sequence: TGTGCCAGCAGCCAGCAGGGTACCTACGAGCAGTACTTC. As protein: CASSQQGTYEQYF.

This clone was recorded a few times. V and J are TRBV7-7 and TRBJ2-7, with TRBD1 identical over 10 bases. CDR3 length: 14 residues. Germline CDR1 and CDR2: SSHAT and FNYEAQ (reference sequence). The trim removed 3 bases at V and 7 bases at J, leaving 6 bases unmatched. The DNA of the CDR3 is TGTGCCAGCAGCTTGGGACAGGGGTCACGGGAGCAGTACTTC. It is translated as CASSLGQGSREQYF.

The rearrangement uses TRBV4-1 and TRBJ2-7, with D perhaps matching TRBD1 (6 bases). The CDR3 loop spans 13 amino acids. V lost 0 bases and J lost 7, with 10 bases in between. Germline CDR1 is MGHRA and CDR2 is YSYEKL. CDR3 DNA sequence: TGCGCCAGCAGCCAAGAACCAGGGGCTGAGCAGTACTTC. Its protein is CASSQEPGAEQYF.

This chain links TRBV19 with TRBJ2-3; D may be TRBD1 (6 bases). The CDR3 runs to 13 residues. Per the germline V gene, CDR1 is LNHDA and CDR2 is SQIVND (reference sequence). The V and J ends lost 3 bases and 6 bases respectively, with 10 bases between them. The CDR3 sequence is CASSIGQPDTQYF. CDR3 nucleotide sequence: TGTGCCAGTAGTATTGGACAGCCGGATACGCAGTATTTT.

The V call is TRBV25-1, the J call TRBJ1-1, with D maybe TRBD1 (5 bases). The CDR3 runs to 11 residues. The V gene lost 8 bases and the J gene lost 5 bases, with 9 bases spanning the gap. The germline gives CDR1 MGHDK, CDR2 SYGVNS. CDR3 nucleotide sequence: TGTGCCAGCCAGGGTTTAACTGAAGCTTTCTTT. Encoded protein: CASQGLTEAFF.

This clone was picked up a small number of times. The genes are TRBV5-6 and TRBJ2-1; 8 bases agree with TRBD2. This CDR3 is built from 14 residues. Germline V gene lookup returns CDR1 SGHDT and CDR2 YYEEEE. V shed 4 bases, J shed 4 bases, and the junction held 4 bases outside the gene matches. CDR3 sequence (DNA): TGTGCCAGCAGCCCCAGCGGGGGTTACAATGAGCAGTTCTTC. It translates to CASSPSGGYNEQFF.

The J gene is TRBJ1-4, the V gene TRBV7-9, with D unclear. The CDR3 totals 15 residues. CDR1 SEHNR and CDR2 FQNEAQ come from the germline V gene (reference sequence). Trimming left V 3 bases short and J 6 bases short, with 14 bases between. This chain's CDR3 is CASSLGAGWDEKLFF. CDR3 sequence (DNA): TGTGCCAGCAGCTTGGGAGCCGGGTGGGATGAAAAACTGTTTTTT.

V gene TRBV7-6 combines with J gene TRBJ2-5; 9 bases map to TRBD2. V was clipped by 4 bases and J by 5 bases; unmatched bases: 11. CDR1 and CDR2 (germline): SGHVS, FNYEAQ. This CDR3 spans 16 amino acids. CDR3 amino acids: CASSSRVAGAGETQYF. The CDR3 nucleotides read TGTGCCAGCAGCTCTCGGGTAGCGGGGGCGGGGGAGACCCAGTACTTC.

V and J are TRBV27 and TRBJ1-5; tentatively, D is TRBD1 (5 bases). This CDR3 region has 15 residues. From germline, CDR1 is MNHEY and CDR2 SMNVEV (reference sequence). Trimming pared 6 bases from V and 0 bases from J, leaving 12 bases between. The CDR3 spells CASRTVLYSNQPQHF. CDR3 in DNA: TGTGCCAGCAGGACAGTCCTGTATAGCAATCAGCCCCAGCATTTT.

This sequence joins TRBV10-2 and TRBJ1-2; D gene ambiguous. Germline V gene lookup returns CDR1 WSHSY and CDR2 SAAADI. V was pared by 0 bases and J by 7 bases, with 15 bases between. The CDR3 covers 15 residues. The CDR3 region has the DNA TGCGCCAGCAGTGAGTCGAGGTCCGGCATGGGTGGCTACACCTTC. Amino acid sequence: CASSESRSGMGGYTF.

J is TRBJ2-4 and V is TRBV9, with D possibly being TRBD2 (5 bases). Trimming pared 2 bases from V and 3 bases from J, leaving 12 bases between. CDR3 length: 15 residues. CDR1 is SGDLS and CDR2 is YYNGEE in the germline V gene. The CDR3 sequence: CASSVDPGSKNIQYF. The CDR3 region has the DNA TGTGCCAGCAGCGTCGATCCGGGGAGCAAAAACATTCAGTACTTC.

The chain is built from TRBV6-1 and TRBJ1-1, with a tentative D call TRBD1 (5 bases). There are 16 residues in the CDR3. The V end was cut by 0 bases, the J end by 1 base, with 12 bases between. Per the germline V gene, CDR1 is MNHNS and CDR2 is SASEGT. Here the CDR3 DNA reads TGTGCCAGCAGTGAAGCGGGACTCTGGAGGAACACTGAAGCTTTCTTT. This gives the protein CASSEAGLWRNTEAFF.

The genes are TRBV30 and TRBJ1-2, with a weak D call TRBD1 (5 bases). Trimming took off 3 bases at V and 8 bases at J, with 19 bases between the two ends. Looked up from germline, CDR1 is GTSNPN and CDR2 is SVGIG (reference sequence). This CDR3 has 14 residues. The CDR3 sequence: CAWRDSTFRGGYTF. CDR3 in DNA: TGTGCCTGGAGAGACTCGACCTTTCGGGGGGGCTACACCTTC.

This clone was recorded a few times. This chain joins TRBV9 and TRBJ2-1; 8 positions match TRBD2. The germline V gene has CDR1 SGDLS and CDR2 YYNGEE. Trimming at V came to 6 bases and at J to 5 bases, leaving 7 bases not matched to a gene. The length of the CDR3 is 14 residues. CDR3 sequence reads: CASKTGGNDNEQFF. CDR3 bases: TGTGCCAGCAAAACGGGAGGGAATGACAATGAGCAGTTCTTC.

Ten or more counts support this clone. The J gene is TRBJ2-3, the V gene TRBV2, with a weak D call TRBD2 (6 bases). The V and J ends lost 10 bases and 3 bases respectively, with 14 bases between them. The length of the CDR3 is 13 residues. Germline V gives CDR1 SNHLY, CDR2 FYNNEI. This chain's CDR3 is CATSRRETDTQYF. For the CDR3, the DNA is TGTGCCACTAGCAGACGGGAGACAGATACGCAGTATTTT.

As concerns this clone: An end of the junction differs from the germline gene, which may be a read error. The chain links TRBV12-5 to TRBJ1-1; 10 bases are shared with TRBD1. The CDR3 sequence is 12 residues long. Per the germline V gene, CDR1 is LGHNT and CDR2 is FRNRAP. The CDR3 region has the DNA TGTGCTAGTGGTTTGGTAGGCGGGACAGGGGTCTTT. This translates into CASGLVGGTGVF.

The rearrangement links TRBV5-1 to TRBJ1-1; TRBD1 is a possible D gene (6 bases). The length of the CDR3 is 15 residues. CDR1 and CDR2 (germline): SGHRS, YFSETQ. The germline V and J ends were trimmed by 6 bases and 1 base, with 16 bases remaining between them. The CDR3 loop reads CASKPTGSGNTEAFF. CDR3 bases: TGCGCCAGCAAACCGACAGGATCAGGGAACACTGAAGCTTTCTTT. The complete variable domain, with remaining parts taken from reference TRBV5-1 and TRBJ1-1, reads KAGVTQTPRYLIKTRGQQVTLSCSPISGHRSVSWYQQTPGQGLQFLFEYFSETQRNKGNFPGRFSGRQFSNSRSEMNVSTLELGDSALYLCASKPTGSGNTEAFFGQGTRLTVV.

The rearrangement links TRBV7-8 to TRBJ2-1; tentatively, D is TRBD2 (5 bases). Looked up from germline, CDR1 is SGHVS and CDR2 is FQNEAQ. CDR3 length equals 17 residues. V was pared by 2 bases and J by 5 bases, with 19 bases between. The CDR3 protein is CASSLRRSTSADNEQFF. CDR3 nucleotide sequence: TGTGCCAGCAGCTTAAGGAGGAGTACTTCTGCCGACAATGAGCAGTTCTTC.

In regard to this clone: Other DNA sequences from this sample encode an identical CDR3 as well. The chain has TRBV9 and TRBJ1-3, with 10 bases lining up with TRBD1. V dropped 2 bases and J dropped 4; count of bases not matched to a gene: 0. CDR1 is SGDLS, CDR2 YYNGEE, per germline. CDR3 size: 14 residues. The chain's CDR3 is CASSVDRGGNTIYF. As DNA, the CDR3 is TGTGCCAGCAGCGTGGACAGGGGGGGAAACACCATATATTTT.

This clone showed up just a few times. The rearrangement links TRBV3-1 (or the pseudogene TRBV3-2) to TRBJ2-5; 9 positions agree with TRBD2. In germline, CDR1 is LGHDT, CDR2 YNNKEL (reference sequence). This CDR3 has 15 residues. After removal of 4 bases from V and 2 bases from J, the junction contained 5 bases not matched to a gene. The CDR3 nucleotides read TGTGCCAGCAGCCCACGGACTAGCGCACAAGAGACCCAGTACTTC. It codes for CASSPRTSAQETQYF.

The chain has TRBV7-8 and TRBJ2-7; a weak D match, TRBD2 (6 bases). The V and J ends lost 4 bases and 0 bases respectively, with 16 bases between them. This CDR3 is built from 16 residues. Per the germline V gene, CDR1 is SGHVS and CDR2 is FQNEAQ. The CDR3 spells CASSSGRAAGSYEQYF. In DNA, the CDR3 is TGTGCCAGCAGCTCCGGTCGGGCAGCGGGCTCCTACGAGCAGTACTTC. Full variable domain (outside the CDR3, taken from reference TRBV7-8 and TRBJ2-7): GAGVSQSPRYKVAKRGQDVALRCDPISGHVSLFWYQQALGQGPEFLTYFQNEAQLDKSGLPSDRFFAERPEGSVSTLKIQRTQQEDSAVYLCASSSGRAAGSYEQYFGPGTRLTVT.